This TCR beta chain was captured by sequencing in a study of control samples from healthy donors and cancer patients. This table comes from immunoSEQ multiplex PCR, and its TCRdb copy is limited to in-frame clones, with some not included. Among approximately 59,000 clones listed, about 90% were seen once. Germline V lookup: CDR1 MNHEY, CDR2 SVGEGT. This CDR3 region has 14 residues. Between the trimmed V and J ends, which lost 2 bases and 1 base, there was a span of 6 bases. The sequenced sample was PBMCs. The rearrangement links TRBV6-2 or TRBV6-3 to TRBJ1-3, with D hard to call. This sequence originates from a woman aged 55-70 years with lung cancer. CDR3 sequence reads: CASSYRTSGNTIYF. CDR3 DNA: TGTGCCAGCAGTTACCGGACGTCTGGAAACACCATATATTTT.